This TCR beta chain was found in a study of shared clonotypes between healthy human individuals. Study background: CD8 memory received one plate per donor, CD8 naive two, CD4 memory three and CD4 naive three.

Germline V CDR1 and CDR2: SGDLS, YYNGEE. The CDR3 spans 13 residues. TCRdb's table, derived via immunoSEQ multiplex PCR, lists solely in-frame clones and lacks some. Of more than 900,000 clones listed, more than 75% were seen once; the top ten hold more than 0.55%. Sequencing was done on a sample of memory CD4+ T cells from PBMCs. Subset of the sample: CD45RA-negative fraction. The chain couples TRBV9 to TRBJ2-5; 8 bases line up with TRBD2. Near its end, the DNA agrees better with TRBJ2-7, so the J call may be wrong. The source of this sequence is a young man in good health. Some clones in this sample may be carry-over from other donors' samples. The CDR3 nucleotides read TGTGCCAGCAGCGCGGGACTAGTGTACGAGCAGTACTTC. Protein sequence: CASSAGLVYEQYF.